This T cell receptor (beta chain) was recorded in a study of blood T cell repertoires in COVID-19. Clones were read by immunoSEQ multiplex PCR, and TCRdb kept only the in-frame ones, dropping some. Counted here are 200,000 to 250,000 clones, roughly 82% occurring once; the ten biggest clones make up roughly 10%. The TCR comes from a man aged 50-60 years with active or convalescent COVID-19. The specimen was peripheral blood.

The CDR3 nucleotides read TGTGCCAGCAGGGGACAGGGGGGGGACGAGCAGTACGTC. Protein: CASRGQGGDEQYV. This chain links TRBV2 with TRBJ2-7; 11 nucleotides match TRBD1. With V trimmed by 6 bases and J by 5 bases, 3 bases remained unmatched. Germline CDR1 and CDR2: SNHLY and FYNNEI. This CDR3 region has 13 residues.